These T cell receptor beta chains were read from a single sample in a study of CD8 T cells in Susac syndrome. TCRdb reprocessed the immunoSEQ multiplex PCR reads via MiXCR and lists one record per CDR3 protein. This sample has 100,000 to 150,000 distinct CDR3 sequences, with 90% to 95% found just once. The sequenced sample consisted of CD4+ T cells from PBMCs. The receptors were sampled from a human donor in good health. CDR3s leave out the opening cysteine and the closing phenylalanine or tryptophan.

cdr3_aa v_call
SVGDREDYGYT TRBV29-1
ASSRTGRNEQY TRBV19
ASSGGHTGELF TRBV19
SVASSNYGYT TRBV29-1
ASSKGLNTRDEQF TRBV2
ASSQPQGFTDTQY TRBV3-1
ASSLGTGGTDTQY TRBV28
ATTHSNRGELF TRBV24-1
ASSPGPAGELF TRBV3-1
ASSLGEGGYGPLIAKNIQY TRBV5-6
ASSPTPGLRTSYEQY TRBV3-1
ASSRVQETQY TRBV12-3/TRBV12-4
ASNLGGQGSYEQY TRBV2
ASSLESSGMSYNEQF TRBV7-8
ASSYPLSPTNTGELF TRBV6-2/TRBV6-3